This T cell receptor (beta chain) was captured by sequencing in a study of blood T cell repertoires in COVID-19. Turning to the study itself: Specimens from acute and convalescent COVID-19 originated in the United States, Italy and Spain. In each case, the material was cDNA or gDNA derived from T cells, B-cell-depleted T cells, or PBMCs.

Using immunoSEQ multiplex PCR, the repertoire was profiled, and TCRdb retains in-frame clones only, with some absent. The table lists nearly 350,000 clones, around 91% of them singletons. Germline V CDR1 and CDR2: MNHEY, SVGEGT. The CDR3 has 15 residues. V was cut by 2 bases and J by 4 bases, with 12 bases left in between. The sample consisted of peripheral blood. This chain links TRBV6-2 or TRBV6-3 with TRBJ1-3; weak D call: TRBD1 (5 bases). This clonotype was sampled from a woman aged 18 to 35 who had recovered from COVID-19. CDR3 nucleotides: TGTGCCAGCAGTTACACAGGACCACCCGGAAACACCATATATTTT. Amino acid sequence: CASSYTGPPGNTIYF.